A single sample gave rise to the 3 T cell receptor beta chains below, sequenced in a study of cytomegalovirus exposure and HLA in healthy donors (dated by TCRdb to the late 2010s). Receptor amplification or capture employed the immunoSEQ multiplex PCR assay. A mixture of 60 forward primers for TCR Vbeta segments and 13 reverse primers for TCR Jbeta segments was used in the multiplex PCR. In its TCRdb copy, this immuneACCESS table keeps in-frame sequences only and misses some clones. Where compared with another copy, unresolved V genes explain less than half of these, and the others have no known cause. In all, the sample holds tens of thousands of clones, and around 82% of those were seen once. 10% to 13% of the sample comes from the top ten. The sample comprised PBMCs. The receptors shown here come from a woman aged 18-29 years in good health and CMV-seropositive.

V and J are TRBV5-4 and TRBJ2-6; TRBD1 matches 7 bases. The V gene's germline CDR1 is SGHNT and CDR2 YYREEE (reference sequence). The CDR3 is 18 amino acids. The V and J ends lost 0 bases and 0 bases, in that order; junction bases with no gene match: 6. The CDR3 sequence is CASSLALGQTSGANVLTF. The CDR3 DNA is TGTGCCAGCAGCTTGGCGTTGGGACAGACCTCTGGGGCCAACGTCCTGACTTTC.

The chain's CDR3 is CSVVWGTLNTGELFF. The CDR3 DNA reads TGCAGCGTTGTTTGGGGGACACTTAACACCGGGGAGCTGTTTTTT. The chain combines TRBV29-1 with TRBJ2-2; maybe TRBD1 (6 bases). The V end lost 4 bases, the J end lost 2 bases, and 14 bases lay between the germline ends. CDR3 size: 15 residues. Germline V CDR1 and CDR2: SQVTM, ANQGSEA.

The rearrangement uses TRBV7-6 and TRBJ1-5; D remains ambiguous. The CDR3 sequence is 13 residues long. Trimming pared 1 base from V and 7 bases from J, leaving 8 bases between. CDR1 and CDR2 (germline): SGHVS, FNYEAQ. The CDR3 sequence: CASSLGEFQPQHF. Here the CDR3 DNA reads TGTGCCAGCAGCTTAGGTGAGTTCCAGCCCCAGCATTTT. Supplemented by reference TRBV7-6 and TRBJ1-5, the full variable domain reads GAGVSQSPRYKVTKRGQDVALRCDPISGHVSLYWYRQALGQGPEFLTYFNYEAQQDKSGLPNDRFSAERPEGSISTLTIQRTEQRDSAMYRCASSLGEFQPQHFGDGTRLSIL.